This TCR beta chain was sequenced for a study of blood T cell repertoires in COVID-19 (dated by TCRdb to the early 2020s). With regard to the full study: Samples covering the acute and convalescent phases of COVID-19 were provided by collaborators in the United States, Italy and Spain. Samples came from the ongoing ImmuneRACE study (first 160 participants) plus 1,254 subjects from 6 global collaborators. The sample metadata nearly always contained a de-identified subject ID, COVID-19 status, age in years and sex. The repertoires were made available in a free public database intended to serve as a resource for research on the immune response to SARS-CoV-2. The material from the prospective study consisted of cDNA or gDNA derived from T cells, B-cell-depleted T cells, or PBMCs. Subjects who had been exposed to COVID-19, were actively infected with it, or had recovered from it provided the deeply sampled blood TCRbeta repertoires that made up the dataset. Where available, HLA class I and class II types were taken from metadata supplied by the sample provider and were not determined by assay-based typing.

V has 4 bases trimmed and J has 6 bases trimmed; junction bases matching no gene number 8. Looking up the germline V gene (reference sequence) yields CDR1 SGHNT and CDR2 YYREEE. The CDR3 spans 15 residues, from the cysteine through the phenylalanine. CDR3 DNA only is kept here, 45 bases in frame from base 1. Paper-wide results and their limitations: Clinical and demographic metadata were provided uncurated, with the amount varying by source and participant.

TCRbeta CDR3 regions were amplified from genomic DNA using the immunoSEQ Assay, a bias-controlled multiplex PCR. The authors' analysis ran thus. The number of nucleated cells in each sample was estimated from the amplification of reference gene primers within the assay. To quantify the absolute abundance of each unique TCRbeta CDR3 rearrangement, sequence reads were collapsed and filtered. For each sample, productive Simpson clonality was calculated by taking the square root of Simpson's diversity index across productive rearrangements. TCRdb carries this immuneACCESS record with in-frame sequences only. Its versions omit some clonotypes, under half of them owing to an unresolved V gene in the studies checked, with the rest unexplained. Clone size and the V and J calls come from that table; the DNA yielded D and trimming. The sample has 380,000 or so clones on record, roughly 86% of them singletons. The ten top clones hold more than 0.85% of the sample.

Collaborating institutions collected whole blood in K2EDTA tubes following their own protocols. For TCRbeta analysis, collaborators shipped samples as frozen whole blood, isolated PBMCs, or DNA extracted from either of those sample types. On this clone: Which antigen it targets is not known. No base quality values were provided; no much bigger clone lies one nucleotide off.

The sequence links TRBV5-4 to TRBJ2-1, with 9 central nucleotides matching TRBD2. This sequence originates from a human donor with acute or convalescent COVID-19. The donor label of this sample is uncertain. The source material was peripheral blood. The DNA reads as follows: TGTGCCAGCAGCCGTAGCGGGAGCCCGGGCAATGAGCAGTTCTTC. This gives the protein CASSRSGSPGNEQFF.